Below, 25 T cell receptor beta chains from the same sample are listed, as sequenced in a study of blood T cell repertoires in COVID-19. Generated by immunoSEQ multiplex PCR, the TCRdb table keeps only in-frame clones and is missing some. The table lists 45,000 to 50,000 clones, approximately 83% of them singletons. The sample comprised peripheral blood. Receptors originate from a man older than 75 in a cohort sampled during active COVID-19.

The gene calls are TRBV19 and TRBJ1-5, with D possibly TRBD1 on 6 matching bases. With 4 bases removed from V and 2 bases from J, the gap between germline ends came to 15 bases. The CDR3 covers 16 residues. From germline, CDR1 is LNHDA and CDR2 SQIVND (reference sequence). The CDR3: CASSTPRGFRNQPQHF. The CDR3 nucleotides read TGTGCCAGTAGTACTCCCAGGGGATTCCGCAATCAGCCCCAGCATTTT.

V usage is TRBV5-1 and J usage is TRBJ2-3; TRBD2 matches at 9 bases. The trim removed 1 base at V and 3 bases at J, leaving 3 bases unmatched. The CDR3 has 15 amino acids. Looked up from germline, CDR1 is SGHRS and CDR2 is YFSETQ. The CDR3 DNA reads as TGCGCCAGCAGCTTGCCTAGCGGGGATACAGATACGCAGTATTTT. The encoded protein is CASSLPSGDTDTQYF.

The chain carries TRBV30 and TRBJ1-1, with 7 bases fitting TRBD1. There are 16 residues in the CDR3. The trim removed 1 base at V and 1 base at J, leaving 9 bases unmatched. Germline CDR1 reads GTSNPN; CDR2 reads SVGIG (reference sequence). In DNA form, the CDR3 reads TGTGCCTGGAGTGGGATCTACACAGGGGCGAACACTGAAGCTTTCTTT. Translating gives CAWSGIYTGANTEAFF.

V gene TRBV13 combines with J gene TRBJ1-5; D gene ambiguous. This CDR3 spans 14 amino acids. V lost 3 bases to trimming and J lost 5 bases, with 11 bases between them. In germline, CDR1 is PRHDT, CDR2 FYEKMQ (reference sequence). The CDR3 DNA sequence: TGTGCCAGCAGCTTGGGTAGCCGCGATCAGCCCCAGCATTTT. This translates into CASSLGSRDQPQHF.

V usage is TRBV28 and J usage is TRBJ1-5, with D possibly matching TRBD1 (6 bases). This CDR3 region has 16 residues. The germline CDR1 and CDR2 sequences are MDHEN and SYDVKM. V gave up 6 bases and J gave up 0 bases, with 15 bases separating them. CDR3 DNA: TGTGCCAGCAGAAAAAGGGGGTCAGGTAGCAATCAGCCCCAGCATTTT. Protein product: CASRKRGSGSNQPQHF. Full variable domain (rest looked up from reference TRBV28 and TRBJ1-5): DVKVTQSSRYLVKRTGEKVFLECVQDMDHENMFWYRQDPGLGLRLIYFSYDVKMKEKGDIPEGYSVSREKKERFSLILESASTNQTSMYLCASRKRGSGSNQPQHFGDGTRLSIL.

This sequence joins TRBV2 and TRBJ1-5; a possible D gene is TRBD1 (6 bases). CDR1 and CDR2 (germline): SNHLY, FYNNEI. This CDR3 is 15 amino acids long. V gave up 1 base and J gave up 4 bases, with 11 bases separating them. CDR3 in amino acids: CASSEVSRGNQPQHF. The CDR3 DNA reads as TGTGCCAGCAGTGAAGTGTCCAGGGGTAATCAGCCCCAGCATTTT.

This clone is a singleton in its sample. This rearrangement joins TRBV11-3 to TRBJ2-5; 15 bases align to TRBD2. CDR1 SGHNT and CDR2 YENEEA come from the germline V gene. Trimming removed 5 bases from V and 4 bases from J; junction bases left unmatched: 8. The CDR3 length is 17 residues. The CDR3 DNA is TGTGCCAGCAGCCCGGGACTAGCGGGAGGAGGTATAGAGACCCAGTACTTC. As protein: CASSPGLAGGGIETQYF.

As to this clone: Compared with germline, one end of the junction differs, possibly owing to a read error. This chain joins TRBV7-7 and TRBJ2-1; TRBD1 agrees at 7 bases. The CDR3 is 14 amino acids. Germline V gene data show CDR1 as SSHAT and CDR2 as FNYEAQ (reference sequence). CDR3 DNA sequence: TGTGCTAGCAGCTTAGGGACAGCTTACAATGAGCAGTTCTTC. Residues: CASSLGTAYNEQFF.

CDR3 nucleotide sequence: TGTGCCAGCAGCCAAGGACTTTCCTATGGCTACACCTTC. Protein sequence: CASSQGLSYGYTF. The rearrangement joins TRBV14 to TRBJ1-2; D unclear. Germline-derived CDR1 and CDR2 are SGHDN and FVKESK. V lost 1 base to trimming and J lost 4 bases, with 7 bases between them. The CDR3 loop spans 13 amino acids.

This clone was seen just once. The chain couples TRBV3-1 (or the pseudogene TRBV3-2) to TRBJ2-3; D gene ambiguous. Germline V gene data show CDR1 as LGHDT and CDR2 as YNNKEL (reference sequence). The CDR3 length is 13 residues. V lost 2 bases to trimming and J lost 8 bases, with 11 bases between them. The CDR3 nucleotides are TGTGCCAGCAGCCAACCAAGTAGAGCTACGCAGTATTTT. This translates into CASSQPSRATQYF.

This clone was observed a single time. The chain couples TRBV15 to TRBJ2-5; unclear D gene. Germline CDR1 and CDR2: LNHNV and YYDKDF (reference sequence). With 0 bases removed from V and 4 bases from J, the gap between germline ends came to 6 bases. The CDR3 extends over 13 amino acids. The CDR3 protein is CATSRDLLETQYF. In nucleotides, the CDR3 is TGTGCCACCAGCAGAGATCTCTTAGAGACCCAGTACTTC.

The chain's CDR3 is CASSSLTQGSEQFF. CDR3 nucleotides: TGTGCCAGCTCATCACTTACGCAGGGGTCTGAGCAGTTCTTC. The chain is built from TRBV18 and TRBJ2-1, with D maybe TRBD1 (6 bases). The V gene's germline CDR1 is KGHSH and CDR2 LQKENI. The CDR3 has 14 amino acids. Trimming removed 5 bases at V and 9 bases at J, with 17 bases between.

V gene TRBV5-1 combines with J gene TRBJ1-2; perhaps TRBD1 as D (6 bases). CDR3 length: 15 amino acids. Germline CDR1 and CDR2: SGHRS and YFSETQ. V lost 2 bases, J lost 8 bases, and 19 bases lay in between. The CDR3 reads CASSFLTGNIGGYTF. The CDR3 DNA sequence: TGCGCCAGCAGCTTCCTTACAGGGAATATCGGAGGCTACACCTTC. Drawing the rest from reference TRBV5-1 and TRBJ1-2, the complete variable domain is KAGVTQTPRYLIKTRGQQVTLSCSPISGHRSVSWYQQTPGQGLQFLFEYFSETQRNKGNFPGRFSGRQFSNSRSEMNVSTLELGDSALYLCASSFLTGNIGGYTFGSGTRLTVV.

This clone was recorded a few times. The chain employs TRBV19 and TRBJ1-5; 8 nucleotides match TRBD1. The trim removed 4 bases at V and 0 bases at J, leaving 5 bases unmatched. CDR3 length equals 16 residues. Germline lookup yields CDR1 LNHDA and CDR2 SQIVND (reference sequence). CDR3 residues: CASSRVTGVSNQPQHF. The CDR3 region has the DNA TGTGCCAGTAGTAGAGTGACAGGGGTTAGCAATCAGCCCCAGCATTTT.

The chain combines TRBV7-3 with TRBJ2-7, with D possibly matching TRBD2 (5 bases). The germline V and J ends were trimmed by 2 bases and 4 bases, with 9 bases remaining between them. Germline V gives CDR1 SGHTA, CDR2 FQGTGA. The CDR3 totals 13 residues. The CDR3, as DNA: TGTGCCAGCAGCTTAGGGAGTCGTTACGAGCAGTACTTC. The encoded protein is CASSLGSRYEQYF.

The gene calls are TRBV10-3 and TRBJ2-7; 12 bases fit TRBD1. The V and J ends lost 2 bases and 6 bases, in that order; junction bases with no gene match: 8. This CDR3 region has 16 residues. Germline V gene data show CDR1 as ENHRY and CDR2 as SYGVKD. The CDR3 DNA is TGTGCCATCAGTGAGAGAGGGGGGACAGGGGGCACCGAGCAGTACTTC. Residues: CAISERGGTGGTEQYF.

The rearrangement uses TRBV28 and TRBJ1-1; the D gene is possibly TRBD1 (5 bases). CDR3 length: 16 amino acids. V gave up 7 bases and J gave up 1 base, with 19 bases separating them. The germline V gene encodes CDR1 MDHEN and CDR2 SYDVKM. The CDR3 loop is CASITFPGGGNTEAFF. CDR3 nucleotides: TGTGCCAGCATCACGTTCCCCGGGGGGGGGAACACTGAAGCTTTCTTT.

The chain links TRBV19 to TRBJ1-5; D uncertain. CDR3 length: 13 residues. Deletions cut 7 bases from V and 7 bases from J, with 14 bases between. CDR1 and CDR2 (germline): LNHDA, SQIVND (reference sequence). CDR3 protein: CASTPDGRQPQHF. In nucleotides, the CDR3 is TGTGCCAGTACCCCGGACGGGAGACAGCCCCAGCATTTT. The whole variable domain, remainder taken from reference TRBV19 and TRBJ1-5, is DGGITQSPKYLFRKEGQNVTLSCEQNLNHDAMYWYRQDPGQGLRLIYYSQIVNDFQKGDIAEGYSVSREKKESFPLTVTSAQKNPTAFYLCASTPDGRQPQHFGDGTRLSIL.

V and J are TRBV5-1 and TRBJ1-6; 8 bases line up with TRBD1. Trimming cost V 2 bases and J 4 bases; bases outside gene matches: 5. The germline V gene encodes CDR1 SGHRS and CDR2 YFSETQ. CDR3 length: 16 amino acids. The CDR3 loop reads CASSLQGEGYNSPLHF. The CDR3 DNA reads TGCGCCAGCAGCTTACAGGGGGAAGGTTATAATTCACCCCTCCACTTT.

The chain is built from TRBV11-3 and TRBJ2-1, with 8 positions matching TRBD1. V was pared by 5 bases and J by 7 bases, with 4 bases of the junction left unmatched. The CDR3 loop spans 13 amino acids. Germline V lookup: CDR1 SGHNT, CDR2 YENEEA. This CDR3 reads CASSQGAANEQFF. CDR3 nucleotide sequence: TGTGCCAGCAGCCAGGGGGCGGCAAATGAGCAGTTCTTC.

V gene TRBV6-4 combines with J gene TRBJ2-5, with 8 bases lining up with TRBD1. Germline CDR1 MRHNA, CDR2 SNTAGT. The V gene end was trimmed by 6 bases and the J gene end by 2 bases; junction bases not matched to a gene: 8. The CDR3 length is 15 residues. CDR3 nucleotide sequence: TGTGCCAGCAGGGCCAGGGGGCCGGGGCAAGAGACCCAGTACTTC. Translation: CASRARGPGQETQYF.

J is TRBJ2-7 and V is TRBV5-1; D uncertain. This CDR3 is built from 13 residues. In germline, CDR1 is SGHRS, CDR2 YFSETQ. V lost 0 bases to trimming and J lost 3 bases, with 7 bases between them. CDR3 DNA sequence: TGCGCCAGCAGCTTGGGTGCACTCTACGAGCAGTACTTC. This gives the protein CASSLGALYEQYF.

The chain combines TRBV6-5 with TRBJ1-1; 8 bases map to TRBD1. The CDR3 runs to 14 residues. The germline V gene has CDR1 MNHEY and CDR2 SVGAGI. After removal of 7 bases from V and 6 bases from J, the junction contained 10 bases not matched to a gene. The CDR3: CASTRTGTVAEAFF. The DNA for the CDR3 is TGTGCCAGCACCCGGACAGGGACGGTCGCTGAAGCTTTCTTT.

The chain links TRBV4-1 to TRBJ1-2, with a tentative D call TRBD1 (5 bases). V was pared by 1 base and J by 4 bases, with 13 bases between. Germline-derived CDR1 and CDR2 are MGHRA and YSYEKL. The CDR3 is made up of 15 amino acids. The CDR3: CASSQGVREAYGYTF. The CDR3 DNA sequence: TGCGCCAGCAGCCAAGGCGTCAGGGAGGCCTATGGCTACACCTTC.

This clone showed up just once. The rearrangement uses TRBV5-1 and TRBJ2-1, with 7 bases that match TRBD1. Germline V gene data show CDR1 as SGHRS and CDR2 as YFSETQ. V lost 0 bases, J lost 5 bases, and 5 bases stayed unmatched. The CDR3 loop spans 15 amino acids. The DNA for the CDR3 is TGCGCCAGCAGCTTGGGGGGGACAGTGAACAATGAGCAGTTCTTC. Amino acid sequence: CASSLGGTVNNEQFF.